This T cell receptor (beta chain) was identified during a study of cytomegalovirus exposure and HLA in healthy donors. The wider study: The early release's HLA-typed donors yielded 70 million to 85 million unique TCRs.

The V segment lost 8 bases and the J segment 6 bases; nucleotides outside the gene matches: 8. Germline V gene data show CDR1 as WSHSY and CDR2 as SAAADI. The CDR3 covers 13 residues. Study conclusions and caveats: Several top significant clusters appeared, in a later analysis, to be linked to common viral pathogens. Investigators reported more than 150 TCR beta chains as tied to cytomegalovirus.

The PCR made use of 60 Vbeta and 13 Jbeta primers. Clones were sequenced by immunoSEQ multiplex PCR, and TCRdb holds only the in-frame ones, with some missing. This sample has about 140,000 clones; 60% to 85% occur once, and the top ten carry approximately 0.9%. Likely unrecorded immune exposures existed in these nominally healthy donors. About this clone: Its antigen is still unknown.

The material sequenced was PBMCs. J is TRBJ1-1 and V is TRBV10-2; 8 positions agree with TRBD1. The origin of this receptor is a man between 18 and 29 years old in good health and CMV-seronegative. CDR3 DNA sequence: TGCGCCAGCGCGGCAGGGGGCGTTCCTGAAGCTTTCTTT. Translated: CASAAGGVPEAFF.